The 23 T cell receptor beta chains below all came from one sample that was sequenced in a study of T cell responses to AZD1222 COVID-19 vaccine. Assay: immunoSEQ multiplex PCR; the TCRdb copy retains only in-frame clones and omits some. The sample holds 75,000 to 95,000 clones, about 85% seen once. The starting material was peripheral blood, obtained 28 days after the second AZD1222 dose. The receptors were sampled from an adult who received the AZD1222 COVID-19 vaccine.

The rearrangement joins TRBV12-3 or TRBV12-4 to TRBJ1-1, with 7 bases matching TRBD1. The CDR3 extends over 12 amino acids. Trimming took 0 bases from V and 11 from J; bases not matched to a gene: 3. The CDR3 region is CASSLARQGAFF. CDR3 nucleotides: TGTGCCAGCAGTTTAGCGCGACAGGGTGCTTTCTTT.

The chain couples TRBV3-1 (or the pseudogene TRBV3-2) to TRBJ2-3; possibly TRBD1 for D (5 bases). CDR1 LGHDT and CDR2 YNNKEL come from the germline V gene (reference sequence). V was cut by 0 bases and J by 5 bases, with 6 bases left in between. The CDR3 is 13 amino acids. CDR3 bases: TGTGCCAGCAGCCAAGAAGGGGTAGATACGCAGTATTTT. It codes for CASSQEGVDTQYF.

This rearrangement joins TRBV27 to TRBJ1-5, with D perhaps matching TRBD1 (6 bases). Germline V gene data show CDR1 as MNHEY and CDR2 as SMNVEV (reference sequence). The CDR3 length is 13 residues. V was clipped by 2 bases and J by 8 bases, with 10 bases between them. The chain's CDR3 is CASSLRGLKPQHF. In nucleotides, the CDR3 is TGTGCCAGCAGTTTAAGGGGGTTGAAGCCCCAGCATTTT.

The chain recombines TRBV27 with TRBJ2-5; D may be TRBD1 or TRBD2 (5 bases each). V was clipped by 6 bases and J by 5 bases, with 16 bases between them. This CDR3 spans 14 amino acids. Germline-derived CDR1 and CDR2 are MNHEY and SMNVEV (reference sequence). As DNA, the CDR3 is TGTGCCAGCAGCCCGGCAGGGAGAACGGAGACCCAGTACTTC. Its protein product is CASSPAGRTETQYF.

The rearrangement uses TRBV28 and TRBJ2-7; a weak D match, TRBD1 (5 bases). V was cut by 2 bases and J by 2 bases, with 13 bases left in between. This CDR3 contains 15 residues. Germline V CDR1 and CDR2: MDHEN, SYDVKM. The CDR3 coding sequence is TGTGCCAGCAGTTTACTAATGACAGAGACCTACGAGCAGTACTTC. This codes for CASSLLMTETYEQYF.

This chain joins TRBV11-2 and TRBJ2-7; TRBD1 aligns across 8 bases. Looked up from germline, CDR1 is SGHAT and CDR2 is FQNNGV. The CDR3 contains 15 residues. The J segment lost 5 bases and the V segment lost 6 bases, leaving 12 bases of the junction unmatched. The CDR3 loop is CASRPTGRGRHEQYF. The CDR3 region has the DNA TGTGCCAGCAGACCAACCGGCAGGGGGCGACACGAGCAGTACTTC.

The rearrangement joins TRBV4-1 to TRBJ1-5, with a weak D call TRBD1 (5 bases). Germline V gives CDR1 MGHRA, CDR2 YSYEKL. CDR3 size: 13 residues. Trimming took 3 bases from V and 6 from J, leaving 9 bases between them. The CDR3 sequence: CASSQEGSQPQHF. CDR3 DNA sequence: TGCGCCAGCAGCCAGGAGGGGAGTCAGCCCCAGCATTTT.

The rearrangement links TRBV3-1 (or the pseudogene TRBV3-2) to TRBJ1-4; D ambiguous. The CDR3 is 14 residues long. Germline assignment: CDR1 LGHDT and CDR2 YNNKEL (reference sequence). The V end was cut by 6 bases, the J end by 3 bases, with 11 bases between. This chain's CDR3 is CASRTYGANEKLFF. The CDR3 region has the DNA TGTGCCAGCAGAACCTACGGTGCTAATGAAAAACTGTTTTTT.

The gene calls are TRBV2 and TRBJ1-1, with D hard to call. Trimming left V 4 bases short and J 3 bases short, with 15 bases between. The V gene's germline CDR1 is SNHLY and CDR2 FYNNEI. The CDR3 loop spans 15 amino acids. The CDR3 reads CASSVLPRGYTEAFF. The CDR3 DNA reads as TGTGCCAGCAGTGTACTGCCCAGAGGATACACTGAAGCTTTCTTT.

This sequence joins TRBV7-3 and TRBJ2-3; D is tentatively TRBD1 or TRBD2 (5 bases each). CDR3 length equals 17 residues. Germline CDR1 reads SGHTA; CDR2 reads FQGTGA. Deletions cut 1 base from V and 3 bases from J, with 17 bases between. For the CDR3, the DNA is TGTGCCAGCAGCTTAAGGCATCAGGGAGATTTTACAGATACGCAGTATTTT. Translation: CASSLRHQGDFTDTQYF.

This chain's CDR3 is CSASGTSGYEQYF. The CDR3 nucleotides are TGCAGTGCGAGTGGCACTAGCGGTTACGAGCAGTACTTC. V usage is TRBV20-1 and J usage is TRBJ2-7, with 8 bases fitting TRBD2. V shed 6 bases, J shed 4 bases, and the junction held 8 bases outside the gene matches. This CDR3 contains 13 residues. Germline CDR1 DFQATT, CDR2 SNEGSKA (reference sequence).

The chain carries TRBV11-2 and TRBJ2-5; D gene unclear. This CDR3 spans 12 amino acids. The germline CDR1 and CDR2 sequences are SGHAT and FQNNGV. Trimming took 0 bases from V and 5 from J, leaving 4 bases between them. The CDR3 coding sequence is TGTGCCAGCAGCTTAGATCGGGAGACCCAGTACTTC. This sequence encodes CASSLDRETQYF.

CDR3: CASSLGPSVYEQFF. The CDR3 region has the DNA TGTGCCAGCAGTTTAGGGCCTAGCGTCTATGAGCAGTTCTTC. This chain joins TRBV27 and TRBJ2-1, with D maybe TRBD2 (6 bases). This CDR3 region has 14 residues. The germline gives CDR1 MNHEY, CDR2 SMNVEV (reference sequence). The V end was cut by 2 bases, the J end by 8 bases, with 13 bases between.

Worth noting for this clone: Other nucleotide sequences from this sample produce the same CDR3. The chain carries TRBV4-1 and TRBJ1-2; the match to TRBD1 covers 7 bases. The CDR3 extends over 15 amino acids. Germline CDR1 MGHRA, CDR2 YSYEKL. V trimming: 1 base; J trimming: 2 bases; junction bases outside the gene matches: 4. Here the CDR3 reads CASSQGTGENYGYTF. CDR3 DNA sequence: TGCGCCAGCAGCCAAGGGACAGGAGAAAACTATGGCTACACCTTC.

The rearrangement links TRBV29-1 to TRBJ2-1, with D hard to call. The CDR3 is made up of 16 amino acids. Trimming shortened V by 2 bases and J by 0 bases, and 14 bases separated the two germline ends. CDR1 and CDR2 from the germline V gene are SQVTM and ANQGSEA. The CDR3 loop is CSVESLGISSYNEQFF. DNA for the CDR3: TGCAGCGTTGAATCCCTGGGGATCAGCTCCTACAATGAGCAGTTCTTC.

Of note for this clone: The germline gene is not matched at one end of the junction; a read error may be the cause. The CDR3 sequence: CASSPLTGQNTEAFF. The CDR3 bases are TGTGCTAGCAGCCCCTTGACAGGCCAGAACACTGAAGCTTTCTTT. V and J are TRBV7-7 and TRBJ1-1; D may be TRBD1 (6 bases). The germline V gene encodes CDR1 SSHAT and CDR2 FNYEAQ (reference sequence). This CDR3 spans 15 amino acids.

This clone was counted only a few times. This CDR3 is CASSLVSVANEQFF. CDR3 DNA: TGTGCCAGCAGCTTAGTGAGTGTTGCTAATGAGCAGTTCTTC. This chain uses TRBV11-3 with TRBJ2-1; D unresolved. Germline lookup yields CDR1 SGHNT and CDR2 YENEEA. This CDR3 spans 14 amino acids. Trimming removed 1 base at V and 7 bases at J, with 11 bases between.

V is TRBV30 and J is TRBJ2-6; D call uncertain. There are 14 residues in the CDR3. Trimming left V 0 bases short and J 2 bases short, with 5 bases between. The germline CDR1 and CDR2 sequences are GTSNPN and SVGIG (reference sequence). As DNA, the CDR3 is TGTGCCTGGAGTGTTGGTGCTGGGGCCAACGTCCTGACTTTC. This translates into CAWSVGAGANVLTF.

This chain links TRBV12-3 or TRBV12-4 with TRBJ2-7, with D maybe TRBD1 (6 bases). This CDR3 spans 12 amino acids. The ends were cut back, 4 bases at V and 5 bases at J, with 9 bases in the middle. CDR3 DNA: TGTGCCAGCAGTTATACAGGGAACGAGCAGTACTTC. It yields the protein CASSYTGNEQYF.

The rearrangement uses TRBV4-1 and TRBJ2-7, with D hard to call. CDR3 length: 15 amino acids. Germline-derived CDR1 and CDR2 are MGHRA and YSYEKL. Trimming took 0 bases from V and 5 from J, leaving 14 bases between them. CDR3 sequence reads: CASSQERSPPNEQYF. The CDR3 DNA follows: TGCGCCAGCAGCCAAGAGCGGAGCCCACCCAACGAGCAGTACTTC.

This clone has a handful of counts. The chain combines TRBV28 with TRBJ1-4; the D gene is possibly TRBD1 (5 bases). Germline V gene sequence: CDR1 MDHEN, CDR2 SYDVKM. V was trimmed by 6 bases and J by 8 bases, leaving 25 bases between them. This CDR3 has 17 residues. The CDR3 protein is CASSPDLTLGVMEKLFF. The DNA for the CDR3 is TGTGCCAGCAGCCCGGACCTAACCCTGGGGGTTATGGAAAAACTGTTTTTT.

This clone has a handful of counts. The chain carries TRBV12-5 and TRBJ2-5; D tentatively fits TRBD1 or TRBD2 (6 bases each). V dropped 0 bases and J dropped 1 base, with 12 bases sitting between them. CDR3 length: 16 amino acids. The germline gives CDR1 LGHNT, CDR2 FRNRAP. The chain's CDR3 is CASGLVRWGAQETQYF. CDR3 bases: TGTGCTAGTGGTTTGGTACGGTGGGGGGCCCAAGAGACCCAGTACTTC.

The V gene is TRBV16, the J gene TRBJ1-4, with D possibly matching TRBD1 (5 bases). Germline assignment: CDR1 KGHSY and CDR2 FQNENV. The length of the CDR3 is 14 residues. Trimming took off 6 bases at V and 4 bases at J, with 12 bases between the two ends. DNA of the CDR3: TGTGCCAGCAGATCGACAGCGAATAATGAAAAACTGTTTTTT. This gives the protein CASRSTANNEKLFF. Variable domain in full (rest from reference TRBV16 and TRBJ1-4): GEEVAQTPKHLVRGEGQKAKLYCAPIKGHSYVFWYQQVLKNEFKFLISFQNENVFDETGMPKERFSAKCLPNSPCSLEIQATKLEDSAVYFCASRSTANNEKLFFGSGTQLSVL.